These T cell receptor beta chains were read from a single sample in a study of T cell responses to AZD1222 COVID-19 vaccine. Sequencing was performed with immunoSEQ multiplex PCR; in TCRdb, only in-frame clones are kept and a portion is missing. The repertoire holds more than 150,000 clones, with roughly 94% as singletons. Sequenced material: peripheral blood, taken on day 0 of AZD1222 vaccination. These receptor sequences come from an adult in good health. Each CDR3 is given without its conserved first and last residue. The order of the fields is V gene, D gene, CDR3 protein. D genes are given only for firm matches.

TRBV11-2	NA	ASSLDHQGSDTEAF
TRBV4-1	TRBD2	ASSPTSGMLTQY
TRBV7-8	NA	ASSFRDRRGNQPQH
TRBV30	NA	AQLGHTQF
TRBV11-2	NA	ASSLDGDGSYPPYNEQF
TRBV7-2	NA	ASSSTNMETQY
TRBV11-2	NA	ASSPRGTRITDTQY
TRBV5-6	NA	ASSQGMGANTEAF
TRBV3-1/TRBV3-2	NA	ASSQGSYTEAF
TRBV3-1/TRBV3-2	TRBD2	ASSQETSGSFLYNEQF
TRBV20-1	NA	SASHSPVTSYEQY
TRBV5-6	NA	ASSLSESGPTDTQY
TRBV7-6	NA	ASSLVGGGAYEQY
TRBV4-2	NA	ASSQEVEGPYQPQH
TRBV29-1	TRBD1	STSSQGAYGYT
TRBV7-9	NA	ASRHLPSTGNEQF
TRBV28	NA	ASSVLGGKYGYT
TRBV20-1	NA	SARTDYGYT